Below are 32 T cell receptor beta chains sequenced from a single sample in a study of T cell repertoires in cytomegalovirus infection. MiXCR, applied by TCRdb to the reads, yields one record per CDR3 protein. The repertoire has about 480,000 distinct CDR3 sequences, about 33% of them found once; the top ten carry roughly 16%. For these receptors, no antigen is known. The input for sequencing was cultured PBMCs, taken from culture after CMV antigen stimulation. These receptors all stem from a human donor in good health (CMV status not recorded). Some clones in this sample may be carry-over from other donors' samples.

J is TRBJ2-1 and V is TRBV2; 11 bases map to TRBD2. There are 16 residues in the CDR3. The J segment lost 12 bases and the V segment lost 3 bases, leaving 13 bases of the junction unmatched. The germline gives CDR1 SNHLY, CDR2 FYNNEI. The CDR3 bases are TGTGCCAGCAGTGACGGCTTGGGGACTAGCGGAGTCGGGCAGTTCTTC. It encodes CASSDGLGTSGVGQFF.

The chain combines TRBV20-1 with TRBJ2-1; the D is unclear. The CDR3 is 13 amino acids. Between the trimmed V and J ends, which lost 5 bases and 5 bases, there was a span of 13 bases. Per the germline V gene, CDR1 is DFQATT and CDR2 is SNEGSKA (reference sequence). CDR3 in DNA: TGCAGTGCTTCTCTGACCCCAAACAATGAGCAGTTCTTC. This translates into CSASLTPNNEQFF.

The chain joins TRBV11-2 to TRBJ2-7; possible D gene TRBD1, 7 bases. The CDR3 totals 16 residues. Germline values: CDR1 SGHAT, CDR2 FQNNGV. The V gene lost 5 bases and the J gene lost 7 bases, with 24 bases spanning the gap. CDR3 sequence reads: CASSGWTGFLREEQYV. The CDR3 region has the DNA TGTGCCAGCAGCGGATGGACAGGCTTCCTCCGGGAGGAGCAGTACGTC.

J is TRBJ1-1 and V is TRBV20-1; 7 positions agree with TRBD1. The CDR3 spans 14 residues. The trim removed 3 bases at V and 1 base at J, leaving 5 bases unmatched. Germline-derived CDR1 and CDR2 are DFQATT and SNEGSKA (reference sequence). The CDR3 region has the DNA TGCAGTGCTAGGGGGACAGCCCGGAACACTGAAGCTTTCTTT. Protein product: CSARGTARNTEAFF.

The chain employs TRBV6-2 or TRBV6-3 and TRBJ2-7, with 7 bases identical to TRBD1. After removal of 6 bases from V and 2 bases from J, the junction contained 7 bases not matched to a gene. The CDR3 is 14 residues long. Germline V gives CDR1 MNHEY, CDR2 SVGEGT. The CDR3 DNA reads as TGTGCCAGCAGCCGGCCCACAGGGGCCTACGAGCAGTACTTC. Translation gives CASSRPTGAYEQYF.

This sequence joins TRBV10-3 and TRBJ2-7; 7 nucleotides match TRBD1. Trimming at V came to 11 bases and at J to 0 bases, leaving 4 bases not matched to a gene. The CDR3 is made up of 12 amino acids. Per germline, CDR1 ENHRY and CDR2 SYGVKD. CDR3 coding DNA: TGTGCCGCAGGGGACAGCTCCTACGAGCAGTACTTC. It codes for CAAGDSSYEQYF.

In its sample, this clonotype was seen once. The chain uses TRBV5-1 and TRBJ2-1; D is possibly TRBD2 (8 bases). The CDR3 extends over 17 amino acids. CDR1 is SGHRS, CDR2 YFSETQ, per germline. V lost 1 base and J lost 7, with 21 bases in between. The CDR3 spells CASSLPGLGQVRNEQFF. The CDR3 region has the DNA TGCGCCAGCAGCTTGCCGGGACTAGGACAGGTGCGGAATGAGCAGTTCTTC.

This chain joins TRBV6-2 or TRBV6-3 and TRBJ1-5; D is unresolved. Trimming removed 5 bases at V and 2 bases at J, with 10 bases between. Germline values: CDR1 MNHEY, CDR2 SVGEGT. The CDR3 runs 14 residues. The CDR3 sequence: CASSKSRGNQPQHF. The CDR3 DNA reads TGTGCCAGCAGTAAGTCCCGAGGCAATCAGCCCCAGCATTTT.

V is TRBV6-2 or TRBV6-3 and J is TRBJ2-7; either TRBD1 or TRBD2 may supply D (5 bases each). There are 15 residues in the CDR3. CDR1 is MNHEY, CDR2 SVGEGT, per germline. V was pared by 4 bases and J by 0 bases, with 13 bases between. The CDR3 coding sequence is TGTGCCAGCAGTTTTTACGGGACCAGCTCCTACGAGCAGTACGTC. It is translated as CASSFYGTSSYEQYV.

The V gene is TRBV12-3 or TRBV12-4, the J gene TRBJ1-5, with TRBD1 matching over 7 bases. The J segment lost 2 bases and the V segment lost 1 base, leaving 14 bases of the junction unmatched. The CDR3 runs to 19 residues. For the CDR3, the DNA is TGTGCCAGCAGTTTAGTAAGAGGGGGCGCCGATTTCGGCAATCAGCCCCAGCATTTT. This sequence encodes CASSLVRGGADFGNQPQHF.

The chain has TRBV2 and TRBJ2-2; 9 nucleotides agree with TRBD2. This CDR3 is 15 amino acids long. Per the germline V gene, CDR1 is SNHLY and CDR2 is FYNNEI. Germline trimming cut 2 bases from V and 7 bases from J; bases unmatched to any gene: 5. The CDR3 nucleotides read TGTGCCAGCAGTGAAAGTCCTAGCGGGAACGGGGAGCTGTTTTTT. As protein: CASSESPSGNGELFF.

This clonotype was recorded a few times. The chain employs TRBV2 and TRBJ2-7, with D perhaps matching TRBD2 (6 bases). Trimming shortened V by 2 bases and J by 6 bases, and 11 bases separated the two germline ends. CDR1 is SNHLY and CDR2 is FYNNEI in the germline V gene. The CDR3 covers 13 residues. The CDR3 region has the DNA TGTGCCAGCAGTGAAAATAGGGGAGGCGAGCAGTACTTC. Protein: CASSENRGGEQYF.

The chain combines TRBV6-1 with TRBJ1-6, with D perhaps TRBD1 (5 bases). The length of the CDR3 is 12 residues. V lost 8 bases and J 8 bases, leaving 10 bases between the germline ends. Germline V gene data show CDR1 as MNHNS and CDR2 as SASEGT. The CDR3 sequence is CASQGVDSPLHF. DNA for the CDR3: TGTGCCAGCCAGGGAGTTGATTCACCCCTCCACTTT.

V is TRBV7-9 and J is TRBJ1-1, with 9 bases identical to TRBD1. Germline trimming cut 3 bases from V and 4 bases from J; bases unmatched to any gene: 6. CDR3 length: 15 amino acids. CDR1 is SEHNR and CDR2 is FQNEAQ in the germline V gene (reference sequence). The CDR3 DNA follows: TGTGCCAGCAGCTTCTATGAGACAGGGGGCACTGAAGCTTTCTTT. Translation gives CASSFYETGGTEAFF.

Many counts were recorded for this clonotype. The rearrangement uses TRBV28 and TRBJ2-1, with D possibly matching TRBD2 (6 bases). Trimming took 3 bases from V and 6 from J, leaving 12 bases between them. Germline loops: CDR1 MDHEN, CDR2 SYDVKM. The length of the CDR3 is 14 residues. The CDR3 DNA follows: TGTGCCAGCAGTTTTATTATCGGGAGCAATGAGCAGTTCTTC. Protein: CASSFIIGSNEQFF.

This clonotype has ten or more counts. The rearrangement links TRBV11-2 to TRBJ2-5; no reliable D call. The CDR3 runs 14 residues. Trimming left V 1 base short and J 7 bases short, with 13 bases between. Germline CDR1 SGHAT, CDR2 FQNNGV. CDR3 region: CASSLVSGPATQYF. The CDR3 nucleotides read TGTGCCAGCAGCTTAGTTTCGGGTCCAGCGACCCAGTACTTC. Together with reference TRBV11-2 and TRBJ2-5, the CDR3 gives the full variable domain: EAGVAQSPRYKIIEKRQSVAFWCNPISGHATLYWYQQILGQGPKLLIQFQNNGVVDDSQLPKDRFSAERLKGVDSTLKIQPAKLEDSAVYLCASSLVSGPATQYFGPGTRLLVL.

The J gene is TRBJ1-5, the V gene TRBV10-3; the D gene is possibly TRBD1 (6 bases). Per germline, CDR1 ENHRY and CDR2 SYGVKD. Trimming pared 0 bases from V and 2 bases from J, leaving 8 bases between. This CDR3 region has 15 residues. CDR3 sequence (DNA): TGTGCCATCAGTGAGTCGAAGGGGGGCAATCAGCCCCAGCATTTT. This gives the protein CAISESKGGNQPQHF.

The chain couples TRBV3-1 to TRBJ1-1; D call uncertain. The V gene lost 1 base and the J gene lost 0 bases, with 6 bases spanning the gap. This CDR3 contains 14 residues. From germline, CDR1 is LGHDT and CDR2 YNNKEL (reference sequence). DNA of the CDR3: TGTGCCAGCAGCCAAGGATGGGTGAACACTGAAGCTTTCTTT. This sequence encodes CASSQGWVNTEAFF.

This clonotype has a count of ten or more. The V and J genes are TRBV5-4 and TRBJ2-3; D ambiguous. The ends were cut back, 4 bases at V and 3 bases at J, with 12 bases in the middle. Germline V gene data show CDR1 as SGHNT and CDR2 as YYREEE (reference sequence). CDR3 length: 14 residues. The CDR3 nucleotides are TGTGCCAGCAGCATATCGAGCGTGACAGATACGCAGTATTTT. As protein: CASSISSVTDTQYF.

This clonotype was seen a few times. J is TRBJ2-1 and V is TRBV7-9, with 15 nucleotides matching TRBD2. The CDR3 consists of 19 residues. Unmatched junction bases numbered 4, after V lost 0 bases and J lost 1 base. Germline V lookup: CDR1 SEHNR, CDR2 FQNEAQ (reference sequence). The CDR3 nucleotides read TGTGCCAGCAGCTTAGCCGGACTAGCGGGAGGGGCTTCCTACAATGAGCAGTTCTTC. Residues: CASSLAGLAGGASYNEQFF.

This clonotype was counted only a few times. The chain is built from TRBV7-9 and TRBJ2-5, with 8 bases that match TRBD2. The CDR3 sequence is 14 residues long. CDR1 SEHNR and CDR2 FQNEAQ come from the germline V gene (reference sequence). Unmatched junction bases numbered 5, after V lost 4 bases and J lost 4 bases. The CDR3 sequence: CASSSREVRETQYF. The CDR3 region has the DNA TGTGCCAGCAGCTCGCGGGAGGTGCGAGAGACCCAGTACTTC.

This sequence joins TRBV12-3 or TRBV12-4 and TRBJ2-1; 11 bases align to TRBD2. This CDR3 comprises 17 residues. J was trimmed by 3 bases and V by 6 bases; bases with no gene match: 10. This CDR3 is CASRATSGEGSYNEQFF. The CDR3 DNA reads as TGTGCCAGCAGGGCGACTAGCGGGGAGGGTAGCTACAATGAGCAGTTCTTC.

This rearrangement joins TRBV28 to TRBJ2-3, with D perhaps TRBD1 or TRBD2 (5 bases each). CDR3 length: 15 residues. The V gene's germline CDR1 is MDHEN and CDR2 SYDVKM. V was pared by 5 bases and J by 3 bases, with 15 bases between. CDR3 bases: TGTGCCAGCAGTACAACCGGGACCGCAACAGATACGCAGTATTTT. As protein: CASSTTGTATDTQYF.

The V gene is TRBV5-1, the J gene TRBJ1-1; D may be TRBD1 (6 bases). Germline V gene lookup returns CDR1 SGHRS and CDR2 YFSETQ. The CDR3 runs 14 residues. Trimming took 4 bases from V and 5 from J, leaving 15 bases between them. The CDR3 reads CASSIETGKTEAFF. The CDR3 coding sequence is TGCGCCAGCAGCATAGAAACAGGGAAGACTGAAGCTTTCTTT.

V gene TRBV7-9 combines with J gene TRBJ2-1; maybe TRBD1 (5 bases). Germline V lookup: CDR1 SEHNR, CDR2 FQNEAQ (reference sequence). V was cut by 2 bases and J by 14 bases, with 13 bases left in between. The CDR3 extends over 12 amino acids. This CDR3 reads CASSLSGASEFF. The CDR3 region has the DNA TGTGCCAGCAGCTTAAGTGGGGCCTCGGAGTTCTTC. The variable domain in full, completed from reference TRBV7-9 and TRBJ2-1, reads DTGVSQNPRHKITKRGQNVTFRCDPISEHNRLYWYRQTLGQGPEFLTYFQNEAQLEKSRLLSDRFSAERPKGSFSTLEIQRTEQGDSAMYLCASSLSGASEFFGPGTRLTVL.

In this sample, this clonotype turned up once. A single base separates this from a much larger clone, so it may be a read error. The CDR3 coding sequence is TGTGCCAGCAGTGCACTCGCGGAAGTAGGTGCAGATACGCAGTATTTT. Protein sequence: CASSALAEVGADTQYF. The rearrangement uses TRBV6-8 and TRBJ2-3; D unclear. CDR3 length equals 16 residues. V lost 5 bases, J lost 4 bases, and 19 bases lay in between. Germline V gene data show CDR1 as MNHGY and CDR2 as SAAAGT.

The chain links TRBV7-9 to TRBJ1-1, with D tentatively TRBD1 (6 bases). This CDR3 contains 17 residues. Germline V gene data show CDR1 as SEHNR and CDR2 as FQNEAQ (reference sequence). Trimming pared 0 bases from V and 0 bases from J, leaving 14 bases between. The CDR3 DNA reads as TGTGCCAGCAGCTTAGCAGGTCAGGGGTGGATGAACACTGAAGCTTTCTTT. Its translation is CASSLAGQGWMNTEAFF.

The chain carries TRBV6-2 or TRBV6-3 and TRBJ2-3; D uncertain. Trimming took off 3 bases at V and 4 bases at J, with 5 bases between the two ends. This CDR3 contains 12 residues. Germline-derived CDR1 and CDR2 are MNHEY and SVGEGT. Written as DNA, the CDR3 is TGTGCCAGCAGTTATCTGGCAGATACGCAGTATTTT. Translation gives CASSYLADTQYF.

The V gene is TRBV11-2, the J gene TRBJ1-2, with 7 bases matching TRBD1. Losses at the gene ends were 6 bases for V and 10 bases for J; bases not matched to a gene: 11. This CDR3 has 13 residues. Germline CDR1 reads SGHAT; CDR2 reads FQNNGV. In nucleotides, the CDR3 is TGTGCCAGCAGATCCGGGACAGAGACCCCCTACACCTTC. Its translation is CASRSGTETPYTF.

The chain's CDR3 is CASSRASGELFF. The CDR3 DNA is TGTGCCAGCAGCCGCGCTAGCGGGGAGCTGTTTTTT. The chain uses TRBV7-6 and TRBJ2-2; no clear D. Germline V gives CDR1 SGHVS, CDR2 FNYEAQ. V lost 5 bases and J lost 7, with 8 bases in between. The CDR3 consists of 12 residues.

This clonotype has a handful of counts. The genes are TRBV6-2 or TRBV6-3 and TRBJ1-1, with 7 bases that match TRBD1. Trimming cost V 3 bases and J 5 bases; bases outside gene matches: 9. The germline CDR1 and CDR2 sequences are MNHEY and SVGEGT. CDR3 length equals 15 residues. The CDR3 loop reads CASSYDRVRWTEAFF. The CDR3 DNA follows: TGTGCCAGCAGTTATGACAGGGTGCGTTGGACTGAAGCTTTCTTT.

The rearrangement uses TRBV6-2 or TRBV6-3 and TRBJ2-1; tentatively, D is TRBD1 (5 bases). The CDR3 is 15 residues long. Between the trimmed V and J ends, which lost 2 bases and 8 bases, there was a span of 16 bases. CDR1 and CDR2 from the germline V gene are MNHEY and SVGEGT. For the CDR3, the DNA is TGTGCCAGCAGTTACGGGCAGGGTTGGGGCGATGAGCAGTTCTTC. Its protein is CASSYGQGWGDEQFF.